This TCR beta chain is drawn from a study of blood T cell repertoires in COVID-19. Clones were read by immunoSEQ multiplex PCR, and TCRdb kept only the in-frame ones, dropping some. In the table there are more than 250,000 clones, approximately 86% of which are singletons. The CDR3 is 20 amino acids. J lost 5 bases, V lost 5 bases, and 25 bases had no gene match. Germline values: CDR1 KGHDR, CDR2 SFDVKD. Sequenced material: peripheral blood. The sequence was collected from a woman aged 25 to 39 who had recovered from COVID-19. The chain links TRBV24-1 to TRBJ1-2; 7 bases map to TRBD1. The CDR3 nucleotides are TGTGCCACCAGTGGTTGGGATATCCGGGACAGATATAACTTTGGATATGGCTACACCTTC. Amino acids: CATSGWDIRDRYNFGYGYTF.